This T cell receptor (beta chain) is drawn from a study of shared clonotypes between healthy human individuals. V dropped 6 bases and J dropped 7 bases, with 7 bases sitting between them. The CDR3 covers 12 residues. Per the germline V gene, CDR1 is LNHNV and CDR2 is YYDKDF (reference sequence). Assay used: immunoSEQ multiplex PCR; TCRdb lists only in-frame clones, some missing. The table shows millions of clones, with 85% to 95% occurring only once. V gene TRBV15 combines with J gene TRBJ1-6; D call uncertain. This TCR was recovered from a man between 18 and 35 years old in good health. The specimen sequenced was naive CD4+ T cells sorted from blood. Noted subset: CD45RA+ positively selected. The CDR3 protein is CATRGWNSPLHF. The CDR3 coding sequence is TGTGCCACCAGGGGTTGGAATTCACCCCTCCACTTT.